The 9 T cell receptor beta chains given below trace back to one sample, sequenced in a study of T cells in tuberculosis. Profiled with immunoSEQ multiplex PCR; TCRdb holds only in-frame clones, not every one. In the table there are 25,000 or so clones, 90% of which are singletons. The sample taken for sequencing was PBMCs. The receptors were sampled from a donor between 5 and 29 years old with latent tuberculosis or without tuberculosis infection.

The chain carries TRBV19 and TRBJ1-1, with D tentatively TRBD1 (5 bases). Trimming left V 7 bases short and J 0 bases short, with 9 bases between. This CDR3 comprises 13 residues. CDR1 LNHDA and CDR2 SQIVND come from the germline V gene (reference sequence). CDR3 residues: CASKTAMNTEAFF. The DNA of the CDR3 is TGTGCCAGTAAGACAGCCATGAACACTGAAGCTTTCTTT. Complete variable domain (other parts from reference TRBV19 and TRBJ1-1): DGGITQSPKYLFRKEGQNVTLSCEQNLNHDAMYWYRQDPGQGLRLIYYSQIVNDFQKGDIAEGYSVSREKKESFPLTVTSAQKNPTAFYLCASKTAMNTEAFFGQGTRLTVV.

The genes are TRBV5-1 and TRBJ1-6; 10 positions match TRBD1. V was clipped by 4 bases and J by 7 bases; unmatched bases: 5. The V gene's germline CDR1 is SGHRS and CDR2 YFSETQ. This CDR3 has 15 residues. The CDR3 nucleotides read TGCGCCAGCAGCCGGGACAGGGGAAGGAATTCACCCCTCCACTTT. Translated: CASSRDRGRNSPLHF.

The chain uses TRBV7-6 and TRBJ2-3; 9 bases map to TRBD2. J gave up 0 bases and V 1 base, and 8 bases lay outside the gene matches. The germline CDR1 and CDR2 sequences are SGHVS and FNYEAQ. The CDR3 runs 18 residues. The CDR3 sequence is CASSLEAGGSTSTDTQYF. CDR3 in DNA: TGTGCCAGCAGCTTAGAAGCGGGGGGTTCAACTAGCACAGATACGCAGTATTTT.

This chain connects TRBV2 to TRBJ2-4, with TRBD2 matching 13 bases. Germline CDR1 reads SNHLY; CDR2 reads FYNNEI. CDR3 length: 19 amino acids. V gave up 0 bases and J gave up 2 bases; unmatched junction bases: 7. The CDR3 DNA is TGTGCCAGCAGTGAAGCTTCGGGACTAGCGGGGCTTACCAAAAACATTCAGTACTTC. Translated: CASSEASGLAGLTKNIQYF.

The V gene is TRBV6-5, the J gene TRBJ2-2; tentative D call: TRBD2 (6 bases). Germline lookup yields CDR1 MNHEY and CDR2 SVGAGI. V was clipped by 4 bases and J by 0 bases, with 12 bases between them. The CDR3 covers 16 residues. CDR3 region: CASSSRGVTNTGELFF. In nucleotides, the CDR3 is TGTGCCAGCAGTTCCCGCGGGGTTACGAACACCGGGGAGCTGTTTTTT.

The V and J genes are TRBV5-5 and TRBJ2-7, with a possible D match to TRBD2 (6 bases). Germline V gene lookup returns CDR1 SGHKS and CDR2 YYEKEE (reference sequence). The length of the CDR3 is 13 residues. V gave up 4 bases and J gave up 9 bases, with 17 bases separating them. CDR3: CASSLIGTGGQYF. The CDR3 DNA is TGTGCCAGCAGCCTAATCGGGACCGGGGGGCAGTACTTC. Full variable domain (outside the CDR3, taken from reference TRBV5-5 and TRBJ2-7): DAGVTQSPTHLIKTRGQQVTLRCSPISGHKSVSWYQQVLGQGPQFIFQYYEKEERGRGNFPDRFSARQFPNYSSELNVNALLLGDSALYLCASSLIGTGGQYFGPGTRLTVT.

This clone was seen once. V is TRBV6-6 and J is TRBJ1-5, with TRBD1 as a possible D gene (6 bases). Germline-derived CDR1 and CDR2 are MNHNY and SVGAGI (reference sequence). The V end was cut by 6 bases, the J end by 0 bases, with 15 bases between. There are 16 residues in the CDR3. CDR3 DNA: TGTGCCAGCAGCCACAAGGGGGAATATAGCAATCAGCCCCAGCATTTT. It specifies CASSHKGEYSNQPQHF.

This clone has just one count. The chain is built from TRBV7-8 and TRBJ2-2, with TRBD1 matching 9 bases. The CDR3 has 16 amino acids. The V gene end was trimmed by 5 bases and the J gene end by 0 bases; junction bases not matched to a gene: 4. Per the germline V gene, CDR1 is SGHVS and CDR2 is FQNEAQ. The CDR3 loop reads CASSLGTGSNTGELFF. The CDR3 nucleotides are TGTGCCAGCAGCCTAGGGACAGGGTCGAACACCGGGGAGCTGTTTTTT.

The chain employs TRBV4-1 and TRBJ1-3, with D perhaps matching TRBD1 (5 bases). The CDR3 is 13 residues long. Between the trimmed V and J ends, which lost 5 bases and 8 bases, there was a span of 13 bases. The germline CDR1 and CDR2 sequences are MGHRA and YSYEKL. The DNA for the CDR3 is TGCGCCAGCAGCGCGCAATACAGGCACACCATATATTTT. This gives the protein CASSAQYRHTIYF.